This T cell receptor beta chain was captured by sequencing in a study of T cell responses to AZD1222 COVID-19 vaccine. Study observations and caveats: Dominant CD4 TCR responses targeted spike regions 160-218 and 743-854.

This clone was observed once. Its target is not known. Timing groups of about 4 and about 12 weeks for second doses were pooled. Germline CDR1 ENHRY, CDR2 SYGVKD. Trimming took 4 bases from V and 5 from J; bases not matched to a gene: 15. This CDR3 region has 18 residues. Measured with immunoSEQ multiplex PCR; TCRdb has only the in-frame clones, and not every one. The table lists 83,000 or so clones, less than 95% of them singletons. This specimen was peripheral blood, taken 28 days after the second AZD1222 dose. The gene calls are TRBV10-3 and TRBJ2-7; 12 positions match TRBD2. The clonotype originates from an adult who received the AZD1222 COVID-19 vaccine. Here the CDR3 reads CAISAGGLAGPDRDEQYF. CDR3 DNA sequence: TGTGCCATCAGTGCCGGGGGACTAGCGGGCCCAGATAGGGACGAGCAGTACTTC.